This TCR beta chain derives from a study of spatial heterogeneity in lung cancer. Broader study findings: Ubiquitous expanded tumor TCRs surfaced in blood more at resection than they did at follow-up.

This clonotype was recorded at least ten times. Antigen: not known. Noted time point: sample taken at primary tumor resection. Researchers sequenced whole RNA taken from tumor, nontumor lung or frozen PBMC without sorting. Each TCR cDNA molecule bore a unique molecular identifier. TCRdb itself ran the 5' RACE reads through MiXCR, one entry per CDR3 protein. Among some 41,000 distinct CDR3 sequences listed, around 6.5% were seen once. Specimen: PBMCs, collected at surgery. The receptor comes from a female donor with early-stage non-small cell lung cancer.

This chain's CDR3 is CSVIGTGHSNQPQHF. The CDR3 bases are TGCAGCGTTATTGGGACAGGGCATAGCAATCAGCCCCAGCATTTT. V gene TRBV29-1 combines with J gene TRBJ1-5, with 9 bases lining up with TRBD1. CDR1 SQVTM and CDR2 ANQGSEA come from the germline V gene. The ends lost 5 bases at V and 0 bases at J; junction bases unmatched: 5. The CDR3 has 15 amino acids.